A selection of T cell receptor beta chains follows, all from one sample in a study of response to subunit inactivated influenza vaccine. Each CDR3 protein gets one entry after TCRdb re-called the RT-PCR reads with MiXCR. The sample has roughly 500,000 distinct CDR3 sequences; approximately 20% are singletons. In addition, the sample was reused for a study of T cells expressing NK-cell markers.

The material sequenced was CD4+ T cells sorted from PBMCs, taken roughly 13 days after vaccination. The receptors derive from a man aged 45-65 years who received an inactivated influenza vaccine. The CDR3 runs from the conserved cysteine through the conserved F or W. D genes are given only for firm matches. Some rows have no size entry. The others give once, few or many, or a class for an expanded clone.

CDR3: CSASQTSPGELFF
DNA: TGCAGTGCTAGTCAGACGAGCCCCGGGGAGCTGTTTTTT
size: .
V: TRBV20-1
J: TRBJ2-2
D: .

CDR3: CASSTPRENYGYTF
DNA: TGTGCCAGCAGTACCCCCCGGGAAAACTATGGCTACACCTTC
size: few
V: TRBV5-6
J: TRBJ1-2
D: .

CDR3: CSARDSFDPNHLNEQFF
DNA: TGCAGTGCTAGAGATTCTTTCGACCCGAATCATCTCAATGAGCAGTTCTTC
size: many
V: TRBV20-1
J: TRBJ2-1
D: .

CDR3: CACSLPGTGGSGELFF
DNA: TGTGCCTGCAGCTTGCCCGGGACAGGGGGCTCCGGGGAGCTGTTTTTT
size: .
V: TRBV5-4
J: TRBJ2-2
D: TRBD1

CDR3: CASSQGLAGGADTQYF
DNA: TGTGCCAGCAGCCAAGGACTAGCGGGGGGGGCAGATACGCAGTATTTT
size: .
V: TRBV7-2
J: TRBJ2-3
D: TRBD2

CDR3: CASSQSEGARQPQHF
DNA: TGCGCCAGCAGTCAATCGGAGGGCGCGAGGCAGCCCCAGCATTTT
size: .
V: TRBV23-1
J: TRBJ1-5
D: .

CDR3: CASRDPHLAGRPFF
DNA: TGTGCCAGCAGAGACCCACACCTAGCGGGACGGCCTTTCTTC
size: many
V: TRBV6-1
J: TRBJ2-1
D: TRBD2

CDR3: CASSLRPAPHVDEQFF
DNA: TGCGCCAGCAGCCTGAGACCTGCACCTCATGTGGATGAGCAGTTCTTC
size: .
V: TRBV4-1
J: TRBJ2-1
D: .

CDR3: CAGGQGYGANVLTF
DNA: TGTGCCGGGGGACAGGGGTATGGGGCCAACGTCCTGACTTTC
size: .
V: TRBV5-6
J: TRBJ2-6
D: TRBD1

CDR3: CSAPPGQLSYNEQFF
DNA: TGCAGTGCTCCTCCGGGACAGTTGTCGTACAATGAGCAGTTCTTC
size: .
V: TRBV20-1
J: TRBJ2-1
D: TRBD1

CDR3: CASSLSLMNTEAFF
DNA: TGTGCCAGCAGCTTGTCGCTCATGAACACTGAAGCTTTCTTT
size: .
V: TRBV5-5
J: TRBJ1-1
D: .

CDR3: CASSNSGLGNYGYTF
DNA: TGTGCCAGCAGTAACTCAGGGTTAGGGAACTATGGCTACACCTTC
size: .
V: TRBV6-5
J: TRBJ1-2
D: .

CDR3: CASNLSWTKRVWHEQYF
DNA: TGCGCCAGCAACCTCTCCTGGACCAAACGTGTTTGGCACGAGCAGTACTTC
size: .
V: TRBV5-1
J: TRBJ2-7
D: .

CDR3: CSVWRNQPQHF
DNA: TGCAGTGTATGGAGAAATCAGCCCCAGCATTTT
size: few
V: TRBV20-1
J: TRBJ1-5
D: .

CDR3: CASSKKGTDISYEQYF
DNA: TGTGCCAGTAGTAAAAAGGGGACCGACATCTCCTACGAGCAGTACTTC
size: few
V: TRBV19
J: TRBJ2-7
D: .

CDR3: CASSNSGGGYTF
DNA: TGCGCCAGCAGCAACTCAGGGGGAGGCTACACCTTC
size: many
V: TRBV5-1
J: TRBJ1-2
D: TRBD1

CDR3: CATSDSTGRYEQYF
DNA: TGTGCCACCAGTGATTCGACAGGAAGGTACGAGCAGTACTTC
size: .
V: TRBV24-1
J: TRBJ2-7
D: .